These T cell receptor beta chains were read from a single sample in a study of cytomegalovirus exposure and HLA in healthy donors. Assay used: immunoSEQ multiplex PCR; TCRdb lists only in-frame clones, some missing. The sample includes over 110,000 clones, over 70% of them seen just once. The sample consisted of PBMCs. The receptors stem from a man aged 35-49 years in good health and CMV-seronegative. The CDR3 runs from the conserved cysteine through the conserved F or W. A D gene is named only where the DNA matches it firmly. The size of a clone is reported for some rows only, either as once, few or many, or as a class for expanded clones.

D: .
J: TRBJ2-7
size: .
V: TRBV19
length: 14
DNA: TGTGCCAGTAGTATAAAAGGGGGTCGGGGCGAGCAGTACTTC
CDR3: CASSIKGGRGEQYF

D: TRBD1
J: TRBJ1-2
size: few
V: TRBV7-9
length: 15
DNA: TGTGCCAGCAGCCCGGGACAGGGGTCGGACTATGGCTACACCTTC
CDR3: CASSPGQGSDYGYTF

D: TRBD1
J: TRBJ1-5
size: .
V: TRBV30
length: 14
DNA: TGTGCCTGCCGGGACAGGGGTCGCAATCAGCCCCAGCATTTT
CDR3: CACRDRGRNQPQHF

D: .
J: TRBJ2-3
size: .
V: TRBV6-1
length: 16
DNA: TGTGCCAGCAGTGAAGCAGGGTTCGGGAACACAGATACGCAGTATTTT
CDR3: CASSEAGFGNTDTQYF

D: .
J: TRBJ1-2
size: .
V: TRBV7-2
length: 15
DNA: TGTGCCAGCAGCCCACTTGGGGGCAGCCTCTATGGCTACACCTTC
CDR3: CASSPLGGSLYGYTF

D: TRBD2
J: TRBJ2-1
size: .
V: TRBV28
length: 15
DNA: TGTGCCAGCAGTACACAGCGGGGGGGTATCAATGAGCAGTTCTTC
CDR3: CASSTQRGGINEQFF

D: .
J: TRBJ1-2
size: .
V: TRBV18
length: 15
DNA: TGTGCCAGCTCACCACCGGCGGCGCCGAACTATGGCTACACCTTC
CDR3: CASSPPAAPNYGYTF

D: .
J: TRBJ2-6
size: few
V: TRBV4-1
length: 18
DNA: TGCGCCAGCAGTCCCGTCGGCTTCGACTTGAATGGGGCCAACGTCCTGACTTTC
CDR3: CASSPVGFDLNGANVLTF

D: .
J: TRBJ1-2
size: .
V: TRBV29-1
length: 13
DNA: TGCAGCGTTGTAGGTCGAGGGTTCTATGGCTACACCTTC
CDR3: CSVVGRGFYGYTF

D: TRBD1
J: TRBJ1-5
size: .
V: TRBV7-2
length: 14
DNA: TGTGCCAGCAGTCGGACAGGGGCCAATCAGCCCCAGCATTTT
CDR3: CASSRTGANQPQHF

D: .
J: TRBJ2-5
size: .
V: TRBV2
length: 13
DNA: TGTGCCAGCAGTGTGGACAGACAGGAGACCCAGTACTTC
CDR3: CASSVDRQETQYF

D: TRBD1
J: TRBJ1-1
size: few
V: TRBV10-2
length: 14
DNA: TGCGCCAGCAGTTTGGGACAGGGGCGTTTCGACGCTTTCTTT
CDR3: CASSLGQGRFDAFF

D: TRBD1
J: TRBJ1-6
size: .
V: TRBV27
length: 14
DNA: TGTGCCAGCAGTCCCGGACAGGCCAATTCACCCCTCCACTTT
CDR3: CASSPGQANSPLHF

D: .
J: TRBJ1-6
size: .
V: TRBV7-9
length: 14
DNA: TGTGCCAGCAGCTTCCTACGTTATAATTCACCCCTCCACTTT
CDR3: CASSFLRYNSPLHF

D: .
J: TRBJ2-3
size: .
V: TRBV29-1
length: 13
DNA: TGCAGCGTTGCTAGCATCCCCACAGATACGCAGTATTTT
CDR3: CSVASIPTDTQYF

D: .
J: TRBJ1-1
size: .
V: TRBV5-1
length: 14
DNA: TGCGCCAGCAGCTTGGAACAGGGCCGCCGAGAAGCTTTCTTT
CDR3: CASSLEQGRREAFF

D: TRBD1
J: TRBJ2-7
size: .
V: TRBV6-5
length: 12
DNA: TGTGCCAGCATCAAGACAGGGGGCGAGCAGTACTTC
CDR3: CASIKTGGEQYF

D: TRBD1
J: TRBJ1-2
size: few
V: TRBV6-6
length: 15
DNA: TGTGCCAGCAGTTTGGACAGGGCAGCTAACTATGGCTACACCTTC
CDR3: CASSLDRAANYGYTF

D: .
J: TRBJ2-7
size: .
V: TRBV4-3
length: 13
DNA: TGCGCCAGCAGCCCAGGGGTCCCCTACGAGCAGTACTTC
CDR3: CASSPGVPYEQYF

D: .
J: TRBJ1-1
size: few
V: TRBV5-6
length: 13
DNA: TGTGCCAGCAGCTTGGGGGGGGGCACTGAAGCTTTCTTT
CDR3: CASSLGGGTEAFF